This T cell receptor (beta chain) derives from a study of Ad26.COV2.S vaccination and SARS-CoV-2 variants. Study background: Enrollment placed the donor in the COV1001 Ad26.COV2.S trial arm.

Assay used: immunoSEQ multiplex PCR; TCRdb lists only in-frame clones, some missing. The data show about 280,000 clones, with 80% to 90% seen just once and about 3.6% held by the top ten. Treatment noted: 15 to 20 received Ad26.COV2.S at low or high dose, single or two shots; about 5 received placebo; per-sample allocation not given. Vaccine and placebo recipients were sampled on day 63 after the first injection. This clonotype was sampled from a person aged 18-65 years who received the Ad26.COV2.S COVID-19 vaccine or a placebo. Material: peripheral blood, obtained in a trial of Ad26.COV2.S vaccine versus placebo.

The CDR3 spells CASSQHGSSYNEQFF. CDR3 coding DNA: TGTGCCAGCAGCCAACACGGGAGTTCCTACAATGAGCAGTTCTTC. The chain carries TRBV3-1 (or the pseudogene TRBV3-2) and TRBJ2-1; a weak D match, TRBD2 (6 bases). Germline CDR1 is LGHDT and CDR2 is YNNKEL (reference sequence). Between the trimmed V and J ends, which lost 2 bases and 1 base, there was a span of 9 bases. This CDR3 contains 15 residues.